This T cell receptor (beta chain) originates from a study of T-cell memory formation after mild COVID-19. TCRdb used MiXCR to reprocess the 5' RACE reads, holding one entry per CDR3 protein. The top ten clones hold just over 3% of a sample with about 210,000 distinct CDR3 sequences, 8% to 11% of them seen once. As to this clonotype: Its antigen is undetermined.

V dropped 0 bases and J dropped 1 base, with 10 bases sitting between them. The CDR3 runs 15 residues. The germline CDR1 and CDR2 sequences are SGHRS and YFSETQ. Broader study findings: Pre-infection memory already had some responding clones, implying cross-reactive memory joined.

The source of this sequence is a man younger than 30 who had mild COVID-19 (a few samples of this study predate the infection). Cell type and time point are not known. Sequenced: PBMCs or a T cell subset sorted from them (not recorded which). The V gene is TRBV5-1, the J gene TRBJ1-1; no clear D gene. The CDR3 loop reads CASSLESAGNTEAFF. The CDR3 DNA reads TGCGCCAGCAGCTTGGAGTCGGCAGGGAACACTGAAGCTTTCTTT.